This TCR beta chain emerged from a study of T-cell reconstitution after alpha-beta-depleted transplantation in children. The V end was cut by 1 base, the J end by 0 bases, with 11 bases between. Germline CDR1 LGHNA, CDR2 YNFKEQ. CDR3 length: 16 residues. The TCRbeta library was prepared with unique molecular identifiers. TCRdb reprocessed the PCR reads with MiXCR, giving one entry per CDR3 protein. The data contain a few hundred thousand distinct CDR3 sequences, approximately 13% of them singletons. This clonotype has just a few counts. The chain links TRBV4-2 to TRBJ2-3; D is perhaps TRBD2 (7 bases). The starting material was PBMCs from the stem cell graft donor, obtained from the stem cell graft. This TCR was recovered from a human donor who donated a stem cell graft to a child with combined immunodeficiency. The CDR3 DNA reads as TGTGCCAGCAGCCAAGGGGGGGGGCTGAGCACAGATACGCAGTATTTT. Translation gives CASSQGGGLSTDTQYF.